The 4 T cell receptor beta chains given below trace back to one sample, sequenced in a study of CD8 T cells in Susac syndrome. The RNA input was roughly 0.45 to 1 ug, and it was reverse transcribed with random hexamers. A single record per CDR3 protein comes from TCRdb applying MiXCR to the immunoSEQ multiplex PCR reads. The table lists 170,000 or so distinct CDR3 sequences, about 93% of them singletons. The sequenced sample consisted of CD4+ T cells from PBMCs. The receptors shown here come from a human donor with multiple sclerosis.

The chain combines TRBV6-1 with TRBJ2-7; D might be TRBD2 (5 bases). Deletions cut 4 bases from V and 1 base from J, with 11 bases between. Germline V gene data show CDR1 as MNHNS and CDR2 as SASEGT. The CDR3 runs to 14 residues. CDR3 sequence: CASSAGRDSYEQYF. CDR3 coding DNA: TGTGCCAGCAGTGCCGGACGGGATTCCTACGAGCAGTACTTC.

The chain has TRBV9 and TRBJ1-6; TRBD1 matches 7 bases. This CDR3 has 15 residues. The germline V gene has CDR1 SGDLS and CDR2 YYNGEE. V was pared by 0 bases and J by 10 bases, with 7 bases of the junction left unmatched. CDR3 bases: TGTGCCAGCAGCGTAGATGAACAGGGGTCCTCACCCCTCCACTTT. It encodes CASSVDEQGSSPLHF.

In DNA form, the CDR3 reads TGTGCCAGCAGCTTGCCTGGGCCAAATTCACCCCTCCACTTT. As protein: CASSLPGPNSPLHF. This sequence joins TRBV7-6 and TRBJ1-6, with unresolved D. Trimming pared 3 bases from V and 7 bases from J, leaving 10 bases between. In germline, CDR1 is SGHVS, CDR2 FNYEAQ. The CDR3 runs to 14 residues.

The chain employs TRBV18 and TRBJ2-7; D remains unclear. Germline V gene lookup returns CDR1 KGHSH and CDR2 LQKENI. The length of the CDR3 is 12 residues. V was cut by 5 bases and J by 2 bases, with 7 bases left in between. CDR3 in DNA: TGTGCCAGCTCAAGCCGGGCCTACGAGCAGTACTTC. It yields the protein CASSSRAYEQYF.